This TCR beta chain appears in the sequencing data of a study of T cell responses to AZD1222 COVID-19 vaccine. Using immunoSEQ multiplex PCR, the repertoire was profiled, and TCRdb retains in-frame clones only, with some absent. The sample carries about 83,000 clones, around 89% recorded once. J gave up 7 bases and V 3 bases, and 6 bases lay outside the gene matches. Per germline, CDR1 SGHDT and CDR2 YYEEEE. This CDR3 is 13 amino acids long. The gene calls are TRBV5-6 and TRBJ1-2; TRBD1 aligns across 7 bases. The receptor comes from an adult in good health. This specimen was peripheral blood, taken on day 0 of MenACWY control vaccination. The CDR3 region has the DNA TGTGCCAGCAGCTCGGGACAGTCGGGTGGCTACACCTTC. Protein: CASSSGQSGGYTF.